This T cell receptor (beta chain) emerged from a study of Ad26.COV2.S vaccination and SARS-CoV-2 variants (dated by TCRdb to the early 2020s). With respect to the entire study: Vaccine-arm donors were drawn from COV1001, a multicentre, randomized, double-blind, placebo-controlled phase I-IIa trial of Ad26.COV2.S in healthy adults. Trial participants were randomized into five groups of five, in which low-dose or high-dose Ad26.COV2.S was given once or twice, or placebo was given on both occasions. The TCR-sequenced set comprised roughly 30 samples: around 20 Ad26.COV2.S vaccine recipients, 5 placebo recipients and 8 SARS-CoV-2 convalescent individuals. Sequencing of the TCRbeta repertoire served to evaluate the specificity and breadth of SARS-CoV-2-reactive T cell receptors following Ad26.COV2.S vaccination. Ad26.COV2.S was administered intramuscularly at a dose of 5x10^10 or 1x10^11 viral particles, either as one shot or as two shots given 56 days apart. Blinding of investigators to trial group allocation was maintained during experiments and outcome assessment.

TCRbeta CDR3 regions were sequenced with the immunoSEQ Assay. After extraction, genomic DNA underwent amplification by bias-controlled multiplex PCR, followed by high-throughput sequencing. The paper's processing steps were these. To quantify the absolute abundance of every unique TCRbeta CDR3 region, sequences were collapsed and filtered. Usable DNA was measured by amplifying reference genes present in all nucleated cells, and TCRbeta template counts were normalized to that usable DNA to estimate T cell fraction. Repertoire TCRs were annotated as SARS-CoV-2-specific when V gene, CDR3 amino acid sequence and J gene were exactly matched to a known reactive TCR set. The reference SARS-CoV-2 TCR set was obtained from MIRA and was filtered for enrichment in COVID-19-positive ImmuneCODE repertoires, whereby public or cross-reactive TCRs were removed. Using the MIRA antigens, annotated TCRs were further analysed by specific ORF or by position within an ORF. Depth was the summed frequency of annotated unique rearrangements, while breadth was defined as annotated unique rearrangements over total unique productive rearrangements. TCR breadth was compared between groups using two-sided Wilcoxon rank-sum tests. The source is immuneACCESS, and TCRdb retained only in-frame sequences with V and J called. Part of the clones is not carried over; for the studies checked, unresolved V genes explain less than half of this, and the remainder is unexplained. The D gene and trimming were derived from the DNA, and the V and J assignments and clone size from that table. Recorded for this sample are roughly 510,000 clones; around 90% of them occurred a single time. The biggest ten clones account for 9.5% to 15% of the sample.

Broader findings and caveats from the paper: Vaccine and placebo recipients had similar non-spike TCR breadth, a finding consistent with the vaccine containing only spike. The study was not powered for comparison of responses between vaccine doses or regimens. After vaccination, substantial breadth of spike-specific CD8+ and CD4+ T cell responses was reported. According to the authors, total T cell responses may have been underestimated by the TCR breadth and depth analyses. Compared with placebo recipients, Ad26.COV2.S recipients showed higher spike-specific TCR breadth (P = 0.0014).

In the paper's terms, the treatment or condition label means: around 19 received Ad26.COV2.S at low or high dose, single or two shots; five or six received placebo; per-sample allocation not given. Repertoires of vaccine and placebo recipients were sequenced from samples collected on day 63 after the first injection. Between 29 July and 7 August 2020, Cohort 1b enrolled some 25 adults aged 18-55 years at one site in Boston, USA. Ad26.COV2.S consisted of a replication-incompetent adenovirus type 26 vector by which a prefusion-stabilized SARS-CoV-2 spike protein from the original Wuhan strain was expressed. CDR1 and CDR2 were assigned from the germline V gene as KGHDR and SFDVKD. The CDR3 contains 15 residues, cysteine and phenylalanine counted. Of all the DNA, just the CDR3 is kept, 45 bases in frame from base 1. Relative to germline, V is missing 2 bases and J is missing 7 bases, with 7 bases of the junction outside any gene match.

With regard to this clone: This clone's antigen is unknown. The sample holds no much larger clone one base away, and base qualities are not on file.

Sample: peripheral blood, taken in a trial of Ad26.COV2.S vaccine versus placebo. The chain joins TRBV24-1 to TRBJ1-3; 7 bases in the junction line up with TRBD1. This clonotype originated in a person aged 18-65 years who received the Ad26.COV2.S COVID-19 vaccine or a placebo. The CDR3 reads CATSDSRTGLNTIYF. The DNA reads as follows: TGTGCCACCAGTGATTCTCGGACAGGTCTTAACACCATATATTTT.